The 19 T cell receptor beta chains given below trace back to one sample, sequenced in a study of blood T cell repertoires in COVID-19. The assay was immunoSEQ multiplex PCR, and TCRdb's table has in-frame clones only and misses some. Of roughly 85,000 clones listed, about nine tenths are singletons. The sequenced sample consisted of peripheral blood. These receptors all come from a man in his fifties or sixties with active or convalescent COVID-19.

The chain's CDR3 is CASSLGGRDRVHNEQYF. In nucleotides, the CDR3 is TGTGCCAGCAGCCTAGGGGGCCGGGACAGGGTACACAACGAGCAGTACTTC. J is TRBJ2-7 and V is TRBV5-4; the match to TRBD1 covers 9 bases. The germline V gene has CDR1 SGHNT and CDR2 YYREEE (reference sequence). The CDR3 loop spans 17 amino acids. Germline trimming cut 4 bases from V and 5 bases from J; bases unmatched to any gene: 16.

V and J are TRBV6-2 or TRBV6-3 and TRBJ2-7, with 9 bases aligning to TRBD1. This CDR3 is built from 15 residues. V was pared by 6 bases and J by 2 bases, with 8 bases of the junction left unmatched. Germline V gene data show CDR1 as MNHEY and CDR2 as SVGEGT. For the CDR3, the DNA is TGTGCCAGCAGCGCCGGGACAGGGATGACCTACGAGCAGTACTTC. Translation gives CASSAGTGMTYEQYF.

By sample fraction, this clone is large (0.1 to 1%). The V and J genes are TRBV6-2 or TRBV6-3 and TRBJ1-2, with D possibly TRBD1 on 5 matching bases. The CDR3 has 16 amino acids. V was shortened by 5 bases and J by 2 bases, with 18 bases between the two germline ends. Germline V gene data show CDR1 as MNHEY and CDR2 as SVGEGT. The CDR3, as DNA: TGTGCCAGCAGTCATCTGAGTGCAGGGTGGAACTATGGCTACACCTTC. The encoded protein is CASSHLSAGWNYGYTF.

The CDR3 sequence is CASSEGGARTDTQYF. DNA of the CDR3: TGTGCCAGCAGTGAAGGCGGGGCCAGGACAGATACGCAGTATTTT. This rearrangement joins TRBV7-9 to TRBJ2-3, with D possibly matching TRBD2 (6 bases). The CDR3 totals 15 residues. Looked up from germline, CDR1 is SEHNR and CDR2 is FQNEAQ (reference sequence). V was pared by 6 bases and J by 3 bases, with 16 bases between.

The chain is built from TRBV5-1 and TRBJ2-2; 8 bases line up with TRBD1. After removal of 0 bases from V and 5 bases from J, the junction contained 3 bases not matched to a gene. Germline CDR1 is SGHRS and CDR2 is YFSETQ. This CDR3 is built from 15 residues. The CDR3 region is CASSLGQGATGELFF. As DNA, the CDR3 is TGCGCCAGCAGCTTGGGGCAGGGGGCGACCGGGGAGCTGTTTTTT.

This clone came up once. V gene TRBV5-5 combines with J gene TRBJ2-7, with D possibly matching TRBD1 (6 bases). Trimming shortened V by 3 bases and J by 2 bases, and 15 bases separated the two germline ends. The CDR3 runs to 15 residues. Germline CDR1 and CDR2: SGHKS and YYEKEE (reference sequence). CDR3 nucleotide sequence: TGTGCCAGCAGCTACTACGGATCAGGGGCCTACGAGCAGTACTTC. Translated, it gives CASSYYGSGAYEQYF.

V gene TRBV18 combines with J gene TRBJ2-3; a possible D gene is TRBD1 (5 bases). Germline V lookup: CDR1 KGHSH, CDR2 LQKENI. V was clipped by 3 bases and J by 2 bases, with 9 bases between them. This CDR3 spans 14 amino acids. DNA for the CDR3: TGTGCCAGCTCACCGAGACAGAACACAGATACGCAGTATTTT. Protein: CASSPRQNTDTQYF.

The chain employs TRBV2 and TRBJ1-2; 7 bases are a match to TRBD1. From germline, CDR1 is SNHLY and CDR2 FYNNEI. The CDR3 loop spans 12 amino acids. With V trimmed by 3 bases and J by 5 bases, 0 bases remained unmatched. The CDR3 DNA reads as TGTGCCAGCAGTGACAGGGGGTATGGCTACACCTTC. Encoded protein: CASSDRGYGYTF. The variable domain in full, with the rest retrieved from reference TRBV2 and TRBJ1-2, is EPEVTQTPSHQVTQMGQEVILRCVPISNHLYFYWYRQILGQKVEFLVSFYNNEISEKSEIFDDQFSVERPDGSNFTLKIRSTKLEDSAMYFCASSDRGYGYTFGSGTRLTVV.

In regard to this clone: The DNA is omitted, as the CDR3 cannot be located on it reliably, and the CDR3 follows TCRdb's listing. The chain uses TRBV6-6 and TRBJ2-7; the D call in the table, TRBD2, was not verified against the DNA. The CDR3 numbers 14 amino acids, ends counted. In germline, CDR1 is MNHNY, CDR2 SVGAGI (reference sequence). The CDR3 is CASSTSGGPREQYF.

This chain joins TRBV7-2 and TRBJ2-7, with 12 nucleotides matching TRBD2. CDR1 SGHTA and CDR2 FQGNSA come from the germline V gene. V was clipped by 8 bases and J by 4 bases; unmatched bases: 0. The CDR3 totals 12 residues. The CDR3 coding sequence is TGTGCCAGCGGACTAGCGGGATACGAGCAGTACTTC. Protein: CASGLAGYEQYF.

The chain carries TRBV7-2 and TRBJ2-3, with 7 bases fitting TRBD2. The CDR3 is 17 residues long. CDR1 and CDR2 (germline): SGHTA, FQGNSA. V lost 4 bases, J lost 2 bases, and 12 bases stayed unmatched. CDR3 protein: CASSSAVSGANTDTQYF. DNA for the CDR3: TGTGCCAGCAGCTCGGCGGTAAGCGGGGCGAACACAGATACGCAGTATTTT.

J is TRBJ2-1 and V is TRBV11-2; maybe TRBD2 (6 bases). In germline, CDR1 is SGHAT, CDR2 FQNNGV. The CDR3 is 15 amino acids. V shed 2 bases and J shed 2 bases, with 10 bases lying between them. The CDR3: CASSLYPGAYNEQFF. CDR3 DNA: TGTGCCAGCAGCTTATATCCGGGGGCCTACAATGAGCAGTTCTTC.

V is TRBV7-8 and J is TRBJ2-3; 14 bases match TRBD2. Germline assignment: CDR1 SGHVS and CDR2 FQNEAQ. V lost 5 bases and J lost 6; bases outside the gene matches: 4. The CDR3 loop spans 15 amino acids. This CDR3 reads CASSLTSGGADTQYF. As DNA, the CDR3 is TGTGCCAGCAGCCTGACTAGCGGGGGGGCGGATACGCAGTATTTT.

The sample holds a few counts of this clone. The CDR3 protein is CAIRETTLEQYF. The CDR3 coding sequence is TGTGCCATCAGGGAGACTACCCTCGAGCAGTACTTC. V gene TRBV10-3 combines with J gene TRBJ2-7, with a weak D call TRBD2 (5 bases). V lost 6 bases, J lost 6 bases, and 12 bases lay in between. Germline V lookup: CDR1 ENHRY, CDR2 SYGVKD. This CDR3 is 12 amino acids long.

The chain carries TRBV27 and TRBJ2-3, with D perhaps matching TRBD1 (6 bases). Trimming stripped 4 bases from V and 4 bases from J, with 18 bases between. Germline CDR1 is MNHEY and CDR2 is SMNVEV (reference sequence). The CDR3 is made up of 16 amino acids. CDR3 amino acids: CASSSSDPRQADTQYF. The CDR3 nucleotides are TGTGCCAGCAGTTCCTCCGACCCCCGACAGGCAGATACGCAGTATTTT.

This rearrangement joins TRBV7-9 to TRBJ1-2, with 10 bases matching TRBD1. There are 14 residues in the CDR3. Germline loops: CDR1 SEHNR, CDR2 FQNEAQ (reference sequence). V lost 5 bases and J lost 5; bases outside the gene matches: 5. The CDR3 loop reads CASSKEDRGYGYTF. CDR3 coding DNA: TGTGCCAGCAGCAAGGAGGACAGGGGGTATGGCTACACCTTC.

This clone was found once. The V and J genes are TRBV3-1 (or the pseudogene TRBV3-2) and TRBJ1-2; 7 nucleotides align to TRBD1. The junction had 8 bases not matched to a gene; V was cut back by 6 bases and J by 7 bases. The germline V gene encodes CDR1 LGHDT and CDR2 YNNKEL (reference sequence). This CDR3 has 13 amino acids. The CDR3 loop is CASSRQGTIGYTF. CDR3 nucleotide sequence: TGTGCCAGCAGTCGACAGGGTACAATTGGCTACACCTTC.

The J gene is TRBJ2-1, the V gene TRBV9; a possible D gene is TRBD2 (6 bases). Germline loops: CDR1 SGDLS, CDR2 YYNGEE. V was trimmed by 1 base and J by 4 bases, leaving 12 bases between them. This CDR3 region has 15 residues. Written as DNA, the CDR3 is TGTGCCAGCAGCGTAAGGGACTTCGAATACAATGAGCAGTTCTTC. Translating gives CASSVRDFEYNEQFF.

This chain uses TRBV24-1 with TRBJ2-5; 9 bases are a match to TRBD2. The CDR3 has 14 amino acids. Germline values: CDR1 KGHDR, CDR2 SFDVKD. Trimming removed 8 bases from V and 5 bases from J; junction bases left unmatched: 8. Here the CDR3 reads CATTGGGALETQYF. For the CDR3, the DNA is TGTGCCACCACGGGCGGGGGGGCTTTGGAGACCCAGTACTTC.